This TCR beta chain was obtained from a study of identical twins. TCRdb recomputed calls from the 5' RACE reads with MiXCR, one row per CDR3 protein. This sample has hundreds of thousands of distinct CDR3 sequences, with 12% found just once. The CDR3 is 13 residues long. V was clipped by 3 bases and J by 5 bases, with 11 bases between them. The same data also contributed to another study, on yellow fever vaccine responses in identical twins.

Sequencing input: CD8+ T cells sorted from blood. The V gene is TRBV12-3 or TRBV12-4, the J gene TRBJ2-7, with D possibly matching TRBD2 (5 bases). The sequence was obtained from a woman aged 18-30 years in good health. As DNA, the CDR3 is TGTGCCAGCAGTTTTGGAGGAGCGGACGAGCAGTACTTC. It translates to CASSFGGADEQYF.